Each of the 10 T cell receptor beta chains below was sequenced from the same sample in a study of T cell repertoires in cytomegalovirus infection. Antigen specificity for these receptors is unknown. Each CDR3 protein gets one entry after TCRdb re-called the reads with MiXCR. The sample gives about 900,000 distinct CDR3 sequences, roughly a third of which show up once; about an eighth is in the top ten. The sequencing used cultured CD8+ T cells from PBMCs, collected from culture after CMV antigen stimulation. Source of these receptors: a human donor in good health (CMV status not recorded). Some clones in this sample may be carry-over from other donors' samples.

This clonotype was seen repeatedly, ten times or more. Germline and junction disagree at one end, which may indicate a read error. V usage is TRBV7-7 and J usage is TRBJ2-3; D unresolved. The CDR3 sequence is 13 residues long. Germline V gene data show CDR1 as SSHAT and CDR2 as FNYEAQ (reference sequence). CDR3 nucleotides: TGTGCTAGCAGCACCTCGACCGTCAATACGCAGTATTTT. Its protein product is CASSTSTVNTQYF.

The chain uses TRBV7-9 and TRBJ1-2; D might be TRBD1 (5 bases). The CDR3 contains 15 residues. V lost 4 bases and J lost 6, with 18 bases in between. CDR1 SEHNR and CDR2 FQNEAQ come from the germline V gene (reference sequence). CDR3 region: CASSSAGDLGDGYTF. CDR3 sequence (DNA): TGTGCCAGCAGCTCCGCCGGTGACCTAGGGGATGGCTACACCTTC. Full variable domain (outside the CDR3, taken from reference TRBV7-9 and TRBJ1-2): DTGVSQNPRHKITKRGQNVTFRCDPISEHNRLYWYRQTLGQGPEFLTYFQNEAQLEKSRLLSDRFSAERPKGSFSTLEIQRTEQGDSAMYLCASSSAGDLGDGYTFGSGTRLTVV.

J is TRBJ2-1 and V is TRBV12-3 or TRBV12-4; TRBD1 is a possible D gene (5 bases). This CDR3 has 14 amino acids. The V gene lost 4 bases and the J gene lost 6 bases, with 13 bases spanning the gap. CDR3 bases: TGTGCCAGCAGTTCTGAGACAGAGCCCAATGAGCAGTTCTTC. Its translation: CASSSETEPNEQFF.

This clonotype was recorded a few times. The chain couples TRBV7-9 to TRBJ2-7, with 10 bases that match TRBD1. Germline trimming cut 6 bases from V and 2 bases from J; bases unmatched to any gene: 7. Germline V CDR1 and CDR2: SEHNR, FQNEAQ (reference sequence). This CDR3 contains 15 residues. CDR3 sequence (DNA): TGTGCCAGCAGAAACCAGGGACAGGGGACCTACGAGCAGTACGTC. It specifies CASRNQGQGTYEQYV.

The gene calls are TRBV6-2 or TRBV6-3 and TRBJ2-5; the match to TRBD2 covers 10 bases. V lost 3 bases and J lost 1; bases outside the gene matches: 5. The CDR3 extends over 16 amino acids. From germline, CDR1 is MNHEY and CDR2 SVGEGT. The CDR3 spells CASSYGSGGRQETQYF. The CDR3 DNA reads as TGTGCCAGCAGTTATGGTAGCGGGGGGCGCCAAGAGACCCAGTACTTC.

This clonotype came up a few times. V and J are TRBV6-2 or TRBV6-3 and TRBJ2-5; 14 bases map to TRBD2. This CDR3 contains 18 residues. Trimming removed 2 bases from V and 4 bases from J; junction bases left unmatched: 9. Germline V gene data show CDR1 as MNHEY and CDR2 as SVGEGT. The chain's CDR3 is CASSYQTSGGALGETQYF. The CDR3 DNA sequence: TGTGCCAGCAGTTACCAGACTAGCGGGGGGGCCCTAGGAGAGACCCAGTACTTC.

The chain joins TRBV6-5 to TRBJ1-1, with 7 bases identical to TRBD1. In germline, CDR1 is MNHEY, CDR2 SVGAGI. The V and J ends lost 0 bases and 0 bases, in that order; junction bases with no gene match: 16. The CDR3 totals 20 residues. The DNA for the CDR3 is TGTGCCAGCAGTTACTCGGGCTGGGGACAGCCGCCTAAGGTGAACACTGAAGCTTTCTTT. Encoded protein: CASSYSGWGQPPKVNTEAFF.

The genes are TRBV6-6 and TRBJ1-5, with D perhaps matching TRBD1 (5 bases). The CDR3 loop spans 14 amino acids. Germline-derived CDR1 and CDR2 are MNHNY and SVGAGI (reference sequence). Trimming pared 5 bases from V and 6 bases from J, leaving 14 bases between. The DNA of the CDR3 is TGTGCCAGCAGTCCAGAGTCCGGGGCTCAGCCCCAGCATTTT. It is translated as CASSPESGAQPQHF.

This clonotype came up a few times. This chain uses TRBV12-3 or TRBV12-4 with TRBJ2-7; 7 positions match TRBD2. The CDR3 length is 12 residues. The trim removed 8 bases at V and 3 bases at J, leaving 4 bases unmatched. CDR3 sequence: CASGGGIYEQYF. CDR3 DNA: TGTGCCAGCGGGGGGGGGATCTACGAGCAGTACTTC.

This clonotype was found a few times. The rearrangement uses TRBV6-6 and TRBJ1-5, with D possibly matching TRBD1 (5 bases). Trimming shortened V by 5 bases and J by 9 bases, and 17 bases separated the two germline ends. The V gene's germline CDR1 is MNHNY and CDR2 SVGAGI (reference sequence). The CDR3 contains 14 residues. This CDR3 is CASSAQVGLLPQHF. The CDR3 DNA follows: TGTGCCAGCAGTGCCCAAGTGGGGCTCTTGCCCCAGCATTTT.